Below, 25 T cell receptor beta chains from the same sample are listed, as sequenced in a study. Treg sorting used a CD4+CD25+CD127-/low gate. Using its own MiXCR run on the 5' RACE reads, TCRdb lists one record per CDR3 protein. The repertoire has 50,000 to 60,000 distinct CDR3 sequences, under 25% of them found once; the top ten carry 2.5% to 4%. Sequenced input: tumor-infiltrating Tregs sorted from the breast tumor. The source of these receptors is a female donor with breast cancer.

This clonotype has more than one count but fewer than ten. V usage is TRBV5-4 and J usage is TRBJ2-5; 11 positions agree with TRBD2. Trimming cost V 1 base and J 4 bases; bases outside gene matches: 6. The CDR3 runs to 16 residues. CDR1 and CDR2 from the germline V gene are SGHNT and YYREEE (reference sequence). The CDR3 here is CASSLITSGRGETQYF. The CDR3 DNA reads TGTGCCAGCAGCTTGATAACTAGCGGGAGAGGAGAGACCCAGTACTTC.

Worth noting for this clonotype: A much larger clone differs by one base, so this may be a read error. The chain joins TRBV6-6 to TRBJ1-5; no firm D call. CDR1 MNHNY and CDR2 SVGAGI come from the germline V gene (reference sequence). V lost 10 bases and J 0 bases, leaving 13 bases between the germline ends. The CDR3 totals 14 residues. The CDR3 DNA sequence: TGTGCCAACAAAGGGCCAGATAGCAATCAGCCCCAGCATTTT. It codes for CANKGPDSNQPQHF.

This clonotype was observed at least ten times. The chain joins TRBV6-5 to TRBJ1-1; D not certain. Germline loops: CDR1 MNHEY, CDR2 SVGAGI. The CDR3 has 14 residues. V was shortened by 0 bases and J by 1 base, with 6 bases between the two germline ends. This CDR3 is CASSYSMQNTEAFF. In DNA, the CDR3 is TGTGCCAGCAGTTACTCGATGCAGAACACTGAAGCTTTCTTT.

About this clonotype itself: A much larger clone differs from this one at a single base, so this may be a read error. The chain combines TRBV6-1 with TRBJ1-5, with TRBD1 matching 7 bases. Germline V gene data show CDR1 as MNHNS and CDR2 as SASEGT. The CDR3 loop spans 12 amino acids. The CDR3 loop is CASNRDRAPQQF. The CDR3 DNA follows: TGTGCCAGCAATCGAGACAGGGCGCCCCAGCAGTTT.

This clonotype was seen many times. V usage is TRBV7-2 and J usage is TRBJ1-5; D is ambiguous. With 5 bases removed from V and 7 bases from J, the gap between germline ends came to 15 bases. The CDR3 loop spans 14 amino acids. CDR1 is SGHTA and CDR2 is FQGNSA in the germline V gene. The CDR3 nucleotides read TGTGCCAGCAGCCCAGAGGTTAGGTGGCAGCCCCAGCATTTT. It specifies CASSPEVRWQPQHF.

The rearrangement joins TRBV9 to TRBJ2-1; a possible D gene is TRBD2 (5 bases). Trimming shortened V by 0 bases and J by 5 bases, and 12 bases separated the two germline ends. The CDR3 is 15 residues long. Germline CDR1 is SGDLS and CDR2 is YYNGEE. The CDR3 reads CASSVAGLSHNEQFF. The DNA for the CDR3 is TGTGCCAGCAGCGTAGCGGGATTATCCCACAATGAGCAGTTCTTC.

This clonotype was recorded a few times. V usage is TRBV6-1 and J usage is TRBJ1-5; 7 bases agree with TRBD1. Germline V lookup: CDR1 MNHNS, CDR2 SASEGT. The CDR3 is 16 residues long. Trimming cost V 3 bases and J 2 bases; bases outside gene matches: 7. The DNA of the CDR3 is TGTGCCAGCAGTGAGGGTTGGGGACAGCGCAATCAGCCCCAGCATTTT. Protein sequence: CASSEGWGQRNQPQHF.

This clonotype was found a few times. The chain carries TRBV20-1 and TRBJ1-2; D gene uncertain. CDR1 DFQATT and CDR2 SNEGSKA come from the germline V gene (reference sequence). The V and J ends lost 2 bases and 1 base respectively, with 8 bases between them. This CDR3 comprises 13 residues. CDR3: CSARRAGNYGYTF. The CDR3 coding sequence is TGCAGTGCTAGAAGGGCGGGTAACTATGGCTACACCTTC.

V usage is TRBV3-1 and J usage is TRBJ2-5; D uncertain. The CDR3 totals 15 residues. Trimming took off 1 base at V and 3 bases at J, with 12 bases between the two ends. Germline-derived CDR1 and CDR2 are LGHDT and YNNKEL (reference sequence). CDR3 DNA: TGTGCCAGCAGCCAAGGGGCCCTCTCCAAAGAGACCCAGTACTTC. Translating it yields CASSQGALSKETQYF.

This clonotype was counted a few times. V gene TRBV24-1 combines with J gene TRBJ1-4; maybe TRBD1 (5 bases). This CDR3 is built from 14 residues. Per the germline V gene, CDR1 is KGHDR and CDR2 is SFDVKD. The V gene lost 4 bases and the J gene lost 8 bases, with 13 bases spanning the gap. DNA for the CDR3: TGTGCCACCAGTGAGGGGGGAGATCCAGAAAAACTGTTTTTT. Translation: CATSEGGDPEKLFF.

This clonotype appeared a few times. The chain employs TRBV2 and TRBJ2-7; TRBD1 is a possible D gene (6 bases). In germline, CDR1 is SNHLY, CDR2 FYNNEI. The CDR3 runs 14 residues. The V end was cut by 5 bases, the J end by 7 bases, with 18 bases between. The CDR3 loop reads CASSREQGGREQYF. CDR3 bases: TGTGCCAGCAGTAGGGAACAGGGTGGTCGTGAGCAGTACTTC. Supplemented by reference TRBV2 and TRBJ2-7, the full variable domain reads EPEVTQTPSHQVTQMGQEVILRCVPISNHLYFYWYRQILGQKVEFLVSFYNNEISEKSEIFDDQFSVERPDGSNFTLKIRSTKLEDSAMYFCASSREQGGREQYFGPGTRLTVT.

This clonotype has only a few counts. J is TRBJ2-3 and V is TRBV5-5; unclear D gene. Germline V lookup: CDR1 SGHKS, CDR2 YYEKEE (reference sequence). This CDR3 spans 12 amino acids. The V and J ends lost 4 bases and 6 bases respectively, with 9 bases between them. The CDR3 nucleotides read TGTGCCAGCAGCGTCGCTTTGGATACGCAGTATTTT. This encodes CASSVALDTQYF.

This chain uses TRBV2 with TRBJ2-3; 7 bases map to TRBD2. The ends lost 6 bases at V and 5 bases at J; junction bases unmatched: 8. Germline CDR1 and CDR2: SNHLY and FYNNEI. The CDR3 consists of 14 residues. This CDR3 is CASSPRLARDTQYF. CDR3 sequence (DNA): TGTGCCAGCAGCCCCCGACTAGCAAGAGATACGCAGTATTTT.

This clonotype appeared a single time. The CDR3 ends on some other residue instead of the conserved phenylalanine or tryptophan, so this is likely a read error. CDR3 loop: CARSFSILPGDTQYL. CDR3 DNA sequence: TGTGCCAGAAGCTTTTCCATTTTACCCGGGGATACGCAGTATCTT. V and J are TRBV5-3 and TRBJ2-3, with D hard to call. TRBV5-3 is sorted into the ORF group, with uncertain function. The CDR3 sequence is 15 residues long. The V and J ends lost 2 bases and 6 bases respectively, with 16 bases between them.

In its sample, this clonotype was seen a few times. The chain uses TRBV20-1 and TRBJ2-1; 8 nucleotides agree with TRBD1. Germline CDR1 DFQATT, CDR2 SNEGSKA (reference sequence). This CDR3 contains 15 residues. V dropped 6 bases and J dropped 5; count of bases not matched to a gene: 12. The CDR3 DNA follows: TGCAGTGCCCCCGACAGGGGATCGAGTAACAATGAGCAGTTCTTC. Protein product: CSAPDRGSSNNEQFF.

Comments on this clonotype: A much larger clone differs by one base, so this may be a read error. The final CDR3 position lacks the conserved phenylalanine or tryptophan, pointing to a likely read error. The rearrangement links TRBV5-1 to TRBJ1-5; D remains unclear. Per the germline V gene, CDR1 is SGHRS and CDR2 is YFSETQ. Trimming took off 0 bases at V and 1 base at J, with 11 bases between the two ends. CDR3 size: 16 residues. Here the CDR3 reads CASSLGLDGSNQPQHL. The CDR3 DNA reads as TGCGCCAGCAGCTTGGGGTTAGATGGGAGCAATCAGCCCCAGCATCTT.

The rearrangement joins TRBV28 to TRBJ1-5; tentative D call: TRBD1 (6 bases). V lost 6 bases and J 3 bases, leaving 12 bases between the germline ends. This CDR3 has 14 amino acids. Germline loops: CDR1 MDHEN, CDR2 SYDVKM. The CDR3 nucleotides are TGTGCCAGCAGCTCTCGGACAGACAATCAGCCCCAGCATTTT. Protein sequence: CASSSRTDNQPQHF.

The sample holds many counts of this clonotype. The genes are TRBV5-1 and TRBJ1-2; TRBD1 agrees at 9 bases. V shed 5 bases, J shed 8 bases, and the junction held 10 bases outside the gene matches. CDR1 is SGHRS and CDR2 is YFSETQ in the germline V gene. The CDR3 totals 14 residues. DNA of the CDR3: TGCGCCAGCAGACCGGGACAGGGTTTTTGGGGCTACACCTTC. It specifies CASRPGQGFWGYTF.

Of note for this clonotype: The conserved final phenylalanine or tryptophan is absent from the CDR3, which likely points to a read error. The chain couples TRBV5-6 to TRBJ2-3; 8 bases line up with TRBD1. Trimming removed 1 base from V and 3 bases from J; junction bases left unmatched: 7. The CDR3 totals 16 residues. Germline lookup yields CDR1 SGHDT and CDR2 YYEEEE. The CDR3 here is CASSLFIGTGTDTQYL. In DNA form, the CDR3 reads TGTGCCAGCAGCTTGTTCATTGGGACAGGTACAGATACGCAGTATCTT.

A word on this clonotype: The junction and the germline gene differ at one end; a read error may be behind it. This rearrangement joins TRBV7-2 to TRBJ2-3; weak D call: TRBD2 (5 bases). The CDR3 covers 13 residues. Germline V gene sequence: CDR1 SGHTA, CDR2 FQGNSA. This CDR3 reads CANSLAQADTQYF. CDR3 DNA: TGTGCCAACAGCTTAGCGCAGGCAGATACGCAGTATTTT.

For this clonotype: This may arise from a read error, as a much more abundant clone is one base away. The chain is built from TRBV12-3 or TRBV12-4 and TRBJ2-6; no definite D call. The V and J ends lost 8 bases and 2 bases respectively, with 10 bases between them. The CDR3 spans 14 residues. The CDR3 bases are TGTGCCAGCGGCCGTACAGCTGGGGCCAACGTCCTGACTTTC. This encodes CASGRTAGANVLTF.

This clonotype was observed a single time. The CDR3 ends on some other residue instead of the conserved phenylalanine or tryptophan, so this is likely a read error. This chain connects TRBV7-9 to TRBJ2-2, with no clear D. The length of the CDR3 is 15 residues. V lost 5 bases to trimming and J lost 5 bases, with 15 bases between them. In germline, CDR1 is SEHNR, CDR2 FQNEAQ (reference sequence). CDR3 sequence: CASSHAGDRTGELFL. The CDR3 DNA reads TGTGCCAGCAGCCATGCAGGTGATAGAACCGGGGAGCTGTTTCTT.

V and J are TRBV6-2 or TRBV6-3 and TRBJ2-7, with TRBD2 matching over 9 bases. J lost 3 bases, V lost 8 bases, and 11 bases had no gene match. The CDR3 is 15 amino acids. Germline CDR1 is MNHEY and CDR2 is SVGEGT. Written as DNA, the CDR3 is TGTGCCAGCGCCCCGGGACTAGCTTCGGACTACGAGCAGTACTTC. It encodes CASAPGLASDYEQYF.

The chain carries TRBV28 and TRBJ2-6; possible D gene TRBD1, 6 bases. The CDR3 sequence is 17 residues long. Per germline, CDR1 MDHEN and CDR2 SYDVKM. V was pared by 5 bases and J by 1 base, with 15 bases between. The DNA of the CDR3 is TGTGCCAGCAGTCTCCCCCAGGGGCGGTCTGGGGCCAACGTCCTGACTTTC. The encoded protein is CASSLPQGRSGANVLTF. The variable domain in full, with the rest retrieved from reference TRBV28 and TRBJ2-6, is DVKVTQSSRYLVKRTGEKVFLECVQDMDHENMFWYRQDPGLGLRLIYFSYDVKMKEKGDIPEGYSVSREKKERFSLILESASTNQTSMYLCASSLPQGRSGANVLTFGAGSRLTVL.

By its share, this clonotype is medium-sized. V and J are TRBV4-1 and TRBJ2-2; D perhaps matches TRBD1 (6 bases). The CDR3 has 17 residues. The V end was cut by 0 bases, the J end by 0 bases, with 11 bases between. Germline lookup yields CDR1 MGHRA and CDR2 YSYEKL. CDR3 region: CASSQDLDSSNTGELFF. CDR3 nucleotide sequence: TGCGCCAGCAGCCAAGATCTGGACAGCTCGAACACCGGGGAGCTGTTTTTT.